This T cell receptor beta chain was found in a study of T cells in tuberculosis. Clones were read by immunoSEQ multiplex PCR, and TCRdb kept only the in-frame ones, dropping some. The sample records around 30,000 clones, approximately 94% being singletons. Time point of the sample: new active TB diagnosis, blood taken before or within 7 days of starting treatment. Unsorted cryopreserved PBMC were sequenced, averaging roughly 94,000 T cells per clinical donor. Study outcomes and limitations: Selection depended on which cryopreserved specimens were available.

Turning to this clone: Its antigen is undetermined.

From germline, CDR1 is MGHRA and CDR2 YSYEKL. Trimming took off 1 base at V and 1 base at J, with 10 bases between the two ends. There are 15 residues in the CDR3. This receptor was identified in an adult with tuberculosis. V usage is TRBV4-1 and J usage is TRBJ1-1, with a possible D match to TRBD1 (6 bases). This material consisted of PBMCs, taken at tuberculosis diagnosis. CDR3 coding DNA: TGCGCCAGCAGCCAAGCCCTAGGGGGGAACACTGAAGCTTTCTTT. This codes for CASSQALGGNTEAFF.